These 15 T cell receptor beta chains were all obtained from the same sample, sequenced in a study of metastatic and nonmetastatic thyroid tumors. TCRdb re-clonotyped the PCR reads via MiXCR. The data show about 46,000 clones, 20% to 25% seen once. Thyroid surgery was performed in patients who had received no treatment beforehand. The specimen was blood. The receptors shown here come from a male donor with papillary thyroid cancer or a benign thyroid nodule (not recorded which). Some clones in this sample may be carry-over from other donors' samples.

This clone was seen a handful of times. The gene calls are TRBV6-1 and TRBJ1-1; possibly TRBD1 for D (5 bases). This CDR3 is 12 amino acids long. V lost 8 bases and J lost 3, with 10 bases in between. Germline assignment: CDR1 MNHNS and CDR2 SASEGT. DNA for the CDR3: TGTGCCAGCGCCCGGGGGGACACTGAAGCTTTCTTT. It specifies CASARGDTEAFF.

The V gene is TRBV20-1, the J gene TRBJ2-7, with unresolved D. CDR3 length: 13 amino acids. The V end lost 3 bases, the J end lost 2 bases, and 11 bases lay between the germline ends. Germline loops: CDR1 DFQATT, CDR2 SNEGSKA (reference sequence). The CDR3: CSARSVGAYEQYF. CDR3 in DNA: TGCAGTGCTAGGAGTGTCGGAGCCTACGAGCAGTACTTC.

This clone is termed medium-sized. The genes are TRBV6-1 and TRBJ1-5; possibly TRBD1 for D (6 bases). The CDR3 totals 15 residues. The ends were cut back, 6 bases at V and 2 bases at J, with 14 bases in the middle. CDR1 MNHNS and CDR2 SASEGT come from the germline V gene. The CDR3 spells CASSRGGDGNQPQHF. The DNA of the CDR3 is TGTGCCAGCAGCAGGGGAGGAGACGGCAATCAGCCCCAGCATTTT.

The chain combines TRBV20-1 with TRBJ2-7, with D maybe TRBD2 (5 bases). This CDR3 region has 15 residues. Germline V gives CDR1 DFQATT, CDR2 SNEGSKA (reference sequence). Trimming stripped 3 bases from V and 2 bases from J, with 17 bases between. This CDR3 is CSARDGILAPYEQYF. In DNA form, the CDR3 reads TGCAGTGCTAGGGATGGGATCCTAGCTCCCTACGAGCAGTACTTC.

The rearrangement links TRBV30 to TRBJ2-7; D is unclear. Germline lookup yields CDR1 GTSNPN and CDR2 SVGIG (reference sequence). The CDR3 is made up of 12 amino acids. With 0 bases removed from V and 3 bases from J, the gap between germline ends came to 6 bases. The CDR3 sequence is CAWSVASYEQYF. The CDR3 DNA reads as TGTGCCTGGAGTGTCGCCAGCTACGAGCAGTACTTC.

Sample share makes this clone medium-sized. One end of the junction is discordant with germline, which a read error may explain. Written as DNA, the CDR3 is TGTGCCAGCAGTTTAGGCAAGATGGAGAGTTGGTTT. This codes for CASSLGKMESWF. V and J are TRBV28 and TRBJ1-1, with unresolved D. The CDR3 covers 12 residues. The germline gives CDR1 MDHEN, CDR2 SYDVKM.

The rearrangement joins TRBV20-1 to TRBJ2-7; TRBD1 might be the D (5 bases). The V gene lost 6 bases and the J gene lost 3 bases, with 21 bases spanning the gap. This CDR3 region has 15 residues. Germline CDR1 DFQATT, CDR2 SNEGSKA (reference sequence). The CDR3 is CSATSQGSWNYEQYF. In DNA, the CDR3 is TGCAGTGCCACATCCCAGGGTAGCTGGAACTACGAGCAGTACTTC.

Many counts were recorded for this clone. The chain joins TRBV7-9 to TRBJ1-3; D unclear. Trimming took off 5 bases at V and 0 bases at J, with 8 bases between the two ends. CDR1 and CDR2 (germline): SEHNR, FQNEAQ (reference sequence). The CDR3 is made up of 14 amino acids. This chain's CDR3 is CASSPPNSGNTIYF. DNA for the CDR3: TGTGCCAGCAGCCCTCCCAACTCTGGAAACACCATATATTTT.

This clone was seen ten or more times. The missing conserved phenylalanine or tryptophan at the end of this CDR3 makes a read error likely. The DNA is left out, because the CDR3 cannot be placed on it with certainty; the CDR3 is given as TCRdb lists it. The rearrangement links TRBV7-9 to TRBJ2-4; TRBD2, the table's D call, was not compared with the DNA. The CDR3 spans 8 amino acids, including both terminal residues. The germline gives CDR1 SEHNR, CDR2 FQNEAQ (reference sequence). The chain's CDR3 is CASSPSAG.

Turning to this clone: A read error may produce the germline difference seen at one junction end. This sequence joins TRBV30 and TRBJ2-6; TRBD2 matches 13 bases. The CDR3 has 19 amino acids. CDR1 GTSNPN and CDR2 SVGIG come from the germline V gene (reference sequence). The CDR3 protein is CALKTRTGTSGTGADVLTF. CDR3 bases: TGTGCCCTCAAAACCCGGACAGGGACTAGCGGGACTGGGGCCGACGTCCTGACTTTC.

The sample holds a few counts of this clone. The chain recombines TRBV6-1 with TRBJ2-1, with 13 positions matching TRBD2. The V gene end was trimmed by 4 bases and the J gene end by 6 bases; junction bases not matched to a gene: 3. This CDR3 contains 15 residues. The germline V gene encodes CDR1 MNHNS and CDR2 SASEGT. CDR3 protein: CASSGLAGGVNEQFF. As DNA, the CDR3 is TGTGCCAGCAGTGGACTAGCGGGAGGTGTCAATGAGCAGTTCTTC.

With regard to this clone: This could be a read error, since a much larger clone is one nucleotide away. Other DNA sequences in this sample translate to the same CDR3. This sequence joins TRBV7-6 and TRBJ2-2; D call uncertain. Trimming pared 6 bases from V and 8 bases from J, leaving 13 bases between. This CDR3 contains 13 residues. Germline loops: CDR1 SGHVS, CDR2 FNYEAQ. The CDR3 region has the DNA TGTGCCAGCAGTTCTACGGAGAGGGGGGAGCTGTTTTTT. It translates to CASSSTERGELFF. Combining the CDR3 with reference TRBV7-6 and TRBJ2-2 gives the whole variable domain GAGVSQSPRYKVTKRGQDVALRCDPISGHVSLYWYRQALGQGPEFLTYFNYEAQQDKSGLPNDRFSAERPEGSISTLTIQRTEQRDSAMYRCASSSTERGELFFGEGSRLTVL.

This clone was seen at least ten times. The V call is TRBV2, the J call TRBJ2-1; 10 bases map to TRBD2. This CDR3 region has 15 residues. V lost 6 bases, J lost 4 bases, and 6 bases stayed unmatched. The V gene's germline CDR1 is SNHLY and CDR2 FYNNEI. CDR3: CASRVLAGTYNEQFF. CDR3 coding DNA: TGTGCCAGCAGGGTACTAGCGGGAACTTACAATGAGCAGTTCTTC.

This clone occurred many times. The chain couples TRBV9 to TRBJ2-1; D remains unclear. The germline gives CDR1 SGDLS, CDR2 YYNGEE. This CDR3 has 11 residues. V lost 0 bases and J lost 8, with 3 bases in between. The CDR3 sequence is CASSVGDEQFF. CDR3 coding DNA: TGTGCCAGCAGCGTAGGGGATGAGCAGTTCTTC.

Only a few counts were recorded for this clone. The V call is TRBV19, the J call TRBJ2-7; tentatively, D is TRBD1 (5 bases). The ends were cut back, 5 bases at V and 5 bases at J, with 16 bases in the middle. CDR1 and CDR2 (germline): LNHDA, SQIVND (reference sequence). This CDR3 spans 14 amino acids. CDR3 protein: CASSPRTLSDEQYF. CDR3 coding DNA: TGTGCCAGTAGTCCGAGGACACTATCGGACGAGCAGTACTTC.